What follows describes a single T cell receptor (beta chain). Its matching antigen is unknown. This record comes from a study of cytotoxic CD8 clonotypes in ibrutinib-treated CLL. About the research overall: Specimens for response were gathered following a median roughly 13 months of therapy, spanning 6 to 36. Study-level findings and limits: Timing of sampling differed between sustained-remission and progressing patients.

CDR1 and CDR2 from the germline V gene are SGHDT and YYEEEE. V was trimmed by 2 bases and J by 3 bases, leaving 11 bases between them. The CDR3 has 14 residues. A 1 in 200,000 to 1 in 1 million T cell depth was the sequencing target. The protocol was immunoSEQ multiplex PCR, while the TCRdb copy is restricted to in-frame clones and leaves out a portion. In the table there are fewer than 400,000 clones, about 64% of which are singletons. This material consisted of PBMCs, taken after 36 months of ibrutinib treatment. The source is a human donor with chronic lymphocytic leukemia. J is TRBJ2-5 and V is TRBV5-6; D uncertain. In DNA form, the CDR3 reads TGTGCCAGCAGCTTAATTGGCCCAGAAGAGACCCAGTACTTC. Its protein is CASSLIGPEETQYF.